This T cell receptor (beta chain) is from a study of T cells in tuberculosis. Study-wide points: Classification accuracy was 87% (AUROC under 0.95) with the GMM-specific repertoire.

Points on this clone: The antigen remains unidentified.

Germline CDR1 reads GTSNPN; CDR2 reads SVGIG (reference sequence). There are 15 residues in the CDR3. V lost 3 bases, J lost 0 bases, and 13 bases lay in between. Here immunoSEQ multiplex PCR was the method, and the copy in TCRdb shows in-frame clones only, minus some. The table has 25,000 to 35,000 clones, about 92% seen once; the top ten hold around 7%. The time point here: new active TB diagnosis, blood taken before or within 7 days of starting treatment. The chain carries TRBV30 and TRBJ2-3, with D possibly matching TRBD2 (6 bases). This TCR derives from an adult with tuberculosis. Source: PBMCs, taken at tuberculosis diagnosis. CDR3 protein: CAWRAGGSSTDTQYF. The CDR3 DNA is TGTGCCTGGAGGGCCGGAGGGTCTAGCACAGATACGCAGTATTTT.